These T cell receptor beta chains were read from a single sample in a study of graft-versus-host responses after intestinal transplantation. The method was immunoSEQ multiplex PCR; TCRdb's version includes in-frame clones alone and lacks a portion of them. The top ten hold around 8% of the sample, which has tens of thousands of clones, more than 75% seen once. For these receptors, no antigen is known. Here the sequenced sample was unstimulated CD8+ T cells sorted from spleen or lymph node cells, taken before transplant. The receptors come from a human donor who was the organ donor for an intestinal transplant. CDR3s include the opening cysteine and the closing phenylalanine or tryptophan. A D gene is named only where the DNA matches it firmly. Only part of the rows carry a size: once, few, many, or a class if the clone is expanded.

clone size	D gene	V gene	J gene	CDR3 DNA	CDR3 protein
few	-	TRBV13	TRBJ2-2	TGTGCCAGCAGCTTCGGTTTATCGCCCGGGGAGCTGTTTTTT	CASSFGLSPGELFF
-	-	TRBV28	TRBJ2-7	TGTGCCAGCAGTTTACGGGACGGTGTCTACGAGCAGTACTTC	CASSLRDGVYEQYF
-	-	TRBV11-2	TRBJ2-1	TGTGCCAGCAGCTTAAGGGGAGATGAGCAGTTCTTC	CASSLRGDEQFF
-	-	TRBV4-1	TRBJ1-1	TGCGCCAGCAGCCAAGATGGGTCTACTGAAGCTTTCTTT	CASSQDGSTEAFF
-	-	TRBV12-5	TRBJ1-2	TGTGCTAGTGGTTTTTCGGGGGCCGGCTATGGCTACACCTTC	CASGFSGAGYGYTF
-	TRBD1	TRBV10-3	TRBJ2-7	TGTGCCATCAGTCCACCCTACAGGGGGTACCCCTACGAGCAGTACTTC	CAISPPYRGYPYEQYF
once	-	TRBV6-1	TRBJ2-3	TGTGCCAGCACCACCGTAGGGGTCACAGATACGCAGTATTTT	CASTTVGVTDTQYF
once	TRBD1	TRBV5-6	TRBJ2-7	TGTGCCAGCAGCCTGGGACAGGGAGAGTACGAGCAGTACTTC	CASSLGQGEYEQYF
-	TRBD1	TRBV6-6	TRBJ1-5	TGTGCCACCAGCTCGAAAACAGGGGAAGATCAGCCCCAGCATTTT	CATSSKTGEDQPQHF
-	-	TRBV7-2	TRBJ2-2	TGTGCCAGCAGCTTAACTCCCGGGGAGCTGTTTTTT	CASSLTPGELFF
few	-	TRBV9	TRBJ2-5	TGTGCCAGCAGCGTAGAGGCGGGGATGGAGACCCAGTACTTC	CASSVEAGMETQYF
-	-	TRBV19	TRBJ1-5	TGTGCCAGTAGTATCGTAATGGCCCAATGGGAAATTCCTCAGCCCCAGCATTTT	CASSIVMAQWEIPQPQHF
-	TRBD1	TRBV6-8	TRBJ2-2	TGTGCCAGCAGTTACGGCAGGGGGTTAAACACCGGGGAGCTGTTTTTT	CASSYGRGLNTGELFF
-	TRBD1	TRBV25-1	TRBJ2-5	TGTGCCAGCAGTGAATGGGACAGTCAAGAGACCCAGTACTTC	CASSEWDSQETQYF
-	-	TRBV7-8	TRBJ1-5	TGTGCCAGCAGCCCATTCGGGGGGATACAGCAGCCCCAGCATTTT	CASSPFGGIQQPQHF
once	-	TRBV19	TRBJ2-1	TGTGCCAGTAGTATTGGGGTCTGGGCGAGAACCTACAATGAGCAGTTCTTC	CASSIGVWARTYNEQFF
-	-	TRBV4-2	TRBJ2-7	TGTGCCAGCAGCCAAGAGTCTGAGCAGTACTTC	CASSQESEQYF
-	-	TRBV27	TRBJ1-2	TGTGCCAGCAGTTTATCAATGGGGGGCTTGGGTGGCTACACCTTC	CASSLSMGGLGGYTF
-	-	TRBV5-6	TRBJ2-7	TGTGCCAGCAGATTGGACAGTTCCTACGAGCAGTACTTC	CASRLDSSYEQYF
-	TRBD1	TRBV14	TRBJ1-2	TGTGCCAGCAGTGCTGACAGGGGGCTTACGGGCTATGGCTACACCTTC	CASSADRGLTGYGYTF
-	-	TRBV30	TRBJ1-2	TGTGCCTGGAGTCCAGGTTCAAACTATGGCTACACCTTC	CAWSPGSNYGYTF
-	-	TRBV27	TRBJ2-3	TGTGCCAGCAGTCAAGGCCGGGGGCTTAACACAGATACGCAGTATTTT	CASSQGRGLNTDTQYF
medium-sized	-	TRBV10-3	TRBJ1-6	TGTGCCATCAGTGATATGGGGGGAAATTCACCCCTCCACTTT	CAISDMGGNSPLHF
-	-	TRBV27	TRBJ2-7	TGTGCCAGCAGGGGGGAACGTTTGTACGAGCAGTACTTC	CASRGERLYEQYF
-	-	TRBV6-4	TRBJ2-1	TGTGCCAGCAGTGACTCCCCCCGGGATTACAATGAGCAGTTCTTC	CASSDSPRDYNEQFF
-	-	TRBV28	TRBJ2-7	TGTGCCAGCAGTTCCCTCTACGAGCAGTACTTC	CASSSLYEQYF
-	TRBD1	TRBV5-4	TRBJ2-7	TGTGCCAGCAGCCTACAGGGGGCTGAATACGAGCAGTACTTC	CASSLQGAEYEQYF
-	-	TRBV10-1	TRBJ1-1	TGCGCCAGCAGTAGTAACAGGGCCGGGGACACTGAAGCTTTCTTT	CASSSNRAGDTEAFF
-	TRBD2	TRBV6-4	TRBJ2-3	TGTGCCAGCAGTGTATCAGCGGGGGGCCGCACAGATACGCAGTATTTT	CASSVSAGGRTDTQYF
-	-	TRBV7-3	TRBJ1-1	TGTGCCAGCAGCTACGGGACGAACACTGAAGCTTTCTTT	CASSYGTNTEAFF
-	-	TRBV4-1	TRBJ1-4	TGCGCCAGCAGCCAAGATGGTGTCAAAACTAATGAAAAACTGTTTTTT	CASSQDGVKTNEKLFF
-	-	TRBV14	TRBJ2-7	TGTGCCAGCAGCCAAGGAGGGACATCATACGAGCAGTACTTC	CASSQGGTSYEQYF
-	-	TRBV6-1	TRBJ1-1	TGTGCCAGCAGTGAGATCTGGGAGGCTGAAGCTTTCTTT	CASSEIWEAEAFF
-	TRBD2	TRBV27	TRBJ2-5	TGTGCCAGCAGTTTACGCGGGGGGGGCCTCGAGGAGACCCAGTACTTC	CASSLRGGGLEETQYF
-	TRBD1	TRBV10-3	TRBJ1-5	TGTGCCTCGGCGGGACAGGGGAACAATCAGCCCCAGCATTTT	CASAGQGNNQPQHF
-	TRBD1	TRBV27	TRBJ1-2	TGTGCCAGCAGTTTACAGGGGGCGGGTGGCTACACCTTC	CASSLQGAGGYTF
-	-	TRBV6-1	TRBJ2-1	TGTGCCAGCAGGGAGGAAGATTCGGGGGGCCGGGAGCAGTTCTTC	CASREEDSGGREQFF
-	TRBD1	TRBV30	TRBJ2-3	TGTGCCTGGAGTGCCCTCGAAACGACAGGGGGCCTCTGGCCAGATACGCAGTATTTT	CAWSALETTGGLWPDTQYF
few	TRBD1	TRBV19	TRBJ1-2	TGTGCCACGACAGGGAACCTCTATGGCTACACCTTC	CATTGNLYGYTF
-	TRBD1	TRBV28	TRBJ2-1	TGTGCCAGCAGTTTTGGCAGGGGGCTCTACAATGAGCAGTTCTTC	CASSFGRGLYNEQFF
-	-	TRBV5-1	TRBJ1-3	TGCGCCAGCAGCTTTTTTCCGGAGATGGCTGGAAACACCATATATTTT	CASSFFPEMAGNTIYF
once	-	TRBV27	TRBJ1-1	TGTGCCAGCAGTTTACGGGGGGTAGACGCTGAAGCTTTCTTT	CASSLRGVDAEAFF
-	-	TRBV29-1	TRBJ1-2	TGCAGCGTTGATGGGGTGGATGGCTACACCTTC	CSVDGVDGYTF
once	TRBD1	TRBV11-2	TRBJ2-7	TGTGCCAGCAGCCCCGGACAGGGCTGGTTGAACGAGCAGTACTTC	CASSPGQGWLNEQYF
-	TRBD2	TRBV7-9	TRBJ2-7	TGTGCCAGCAGCTCCGTTGGACTAGCGGGGGGGAGTAGAAACTACGAGCAGTACTTC	CASSSVGLAGGSRNYEQYF
-	-	TRBV28	TRBJ1-2	TGTGCCAGCAGTCTAGTAGGGACTAACTATGGCTACACCTTC	CASSLVGTNYGYTF
-	-	TRBV2	TRBJ1-2	TGTGCCAGCAGTGAAAGGGGAGCGTATGGCTACACCTTC	CASSERGAYGYTF
-	-	TRBV28	TRBJ1-4	TGTGCCAGCAGTACCCGGGGGGCCTCTAATGAAAAACTGTTTTTT	CASSTRGASNEKLFF
-	-	TRBV6-1	TRBJ2-5	TGTGCCAGCAGTGAAACTCCAGGGGATAGAGAGACCCAGTACTTC	CASSETPGDRETQYF
-	-	TRBV4-1	TRBJ1-5	TGCGCCAGCAGCCAGCCCGGCAATCAGCCCCAGCATTTT	CASSQPGNQPQHF
-	-	TRBV6-1	TRBJ1-5	TGTGCCAGCAGCAACAGGGATAGCAATCAGCCCCAGCATTTT	CASSNRDSNQPQHF
-	-	TRBV6-1	TRBJ1-3	TGTGCCACCTCTGGAAACACCATATATTTT	CATSGNTIYF
-	-	TRBV4-1	TRBJ1-1	TGCGCCAGCAGCCAAAGGGGGGATCTGAACACTGAAGCTTTCTTT	CASSQRGDLNTEAFF